These 8 T cell receptor beta chains originate from one sample sequenced in a study of neurological immune-mediated disorders. MiXCR was run by TCRdb on the 5' RACE reads, yielding one entry per CDR3 protein. This sample yields 25,000 to 30,000 distinct CDR3 sequences, of which under 7% are seen a single time; just under 9% belongs to the top ten. Sequenced input: PBMCs. The source is a woman aged 50 to 60 in good health.

The chain has TRBV7-8 and TRBJ2-2; D unresolved. Germline loops: CDR1 SGHVS, CDR2 FQNEAQ. The CDR3 has 15 residues. V dropped 1 base and J dropped 5 bases, with 11 bases sitting between them. CDR3 in amino acids: CASSLVHELTGELFF. The CDR3 DNA is TGTGCCAGCAGCTTAGTACATGAGTTAACCGGGGAGCTGTTTTTT.

At least ten counts were recorded for this clonotype. The chain uses TRBV6-2 or TRBV6-3 and TRBJ2-3; D gene unclear. The V and J ends lost 5 bases and 1 base respectively, with 10 bases between them. CDR3 size: 14 residues. The germline CDR1 and CDR2 sequences are MNHEY and SVGEGT. In DNA, the CDR3 is TGTGCCAGCAGTAAGGCCTGGGGCACAGATACGCAGTATTTT. Its translation is CASSKAWGTDTQYF.

The sample holds many counts of this clonotype. This sequence joins TRBV19 and TRBJ1-5; D uncertain. Germline V gene lookup returns CDR1 LNHDA and CDR2 SQIVND (reference sequence). The CDR3 extends over 14 amino acids. V lost 1 base and J 5 bases, leaving 9 bases between the germline ends. This CDR3 is CASSIAWQDQPQHF. The DNA for the CDR3 is TGTGCCAGTAGTATAGCGTGGCAAGATCAGCCCCAGCATTTT.

In its sample, this clonotype was seen many times. This chain connects TRBV20-1 to TRBJ2-1; TRBD2 might be the D (7 bases). CDR3 length equals 15 residues. Looked up from germline, CDR1 is DFQATT and CDR2 is SNEGSKA (reference sequence). Trimming took off 3 bases at V and 13 bases at J, with 25 bases between the two ends. The CDR3 spells CSARGGATATDFQFF. DNA of the CDR3: TGCAGTGCTAGGGGGGGGGCGACAGCCACTGATTTCCAGTTCTTC.

As concerns this clonotype: Relative to the germline gene, one junction end is altered; a read error may explain this. The CDR3 loop is CAISPWGGGQGYEKYF. The CDR3 region has the DNA TGTGCCATCAGTCCCTGGGGAGGGGGACAGGGCTACGAGAAGTACTTC. The gene calls are TRBV10-3 and TRBJ2-7, with TRBD1 identical over 9 bases. CDR1 is ENHRY and CDR2 is SYGVKD in the germline V gene. CDR3 size: 16 residues.

There are many counts of this clonotype. This sequence joins TRBV20-1 and TRBJ2-7; 7 bases are shared with TRBD1. The CDR3 loop spans 14 amino acids. Germline CDR1 is DFQATT and CDR2 is SNEGSKA (reference sequence). Germline trimming cut 3 bases from V and 4 bases from J; bases unmatched to any gene: 9. The CDR3 DNA reads TGCAGTGCTAGTAGGGGGACAGCACTATACGAGCAGTACTTC. Protein sequence: CSASRGTALYEQYF.

This clonotype showed up many times. The chain is built from TRBV7-2 and TRBJ1-5; D may be TRBD1 (5 bases). This CDR3 comprises 15 residues. Trimming left V 5 bases short and J 5 bases short, with 16 bases between. Germline-derived CDR1 and CDR2 are SGHTA and FQGNSA. CDR3 bases: TGTGCCAGCAGCGCTCGGGGGGAGGCCCATCAGCCCCAGCATTTT. Its protein is CASSARGEAHQPQHF.

The table lists this clonotype with many counts. This chain links TRBV20-1 with TRBJ2-7; 14 bases are shared with TRBD2. The CDR3 sequence is 14 residues long. V trimming: 6 bases; J trimming: 7 bases; junction bases outside the gene matches: 8. In germline, CDR1 is DFQATT, CDR2 SNEGSKA (reference sequence). CDR3 loop: CSAPTSGGAGEQYF. In nucleotides, the CDR3 is TGCAGTGCCCCGACTAGCGGGGGGGCCGGTGAGCAGTACTTC.